The 8 T cell receptor beta chains below come from one sample, sequenced in a study of blood T cell repertoires in COVID-19. The protocol was immunoSEQ multiplex PCR, while the TCRdb copy is restricted to in-frame clones and leaves out a portion. There are over 65,000 clones in the sample; approximately 86% occur only once, and less than 7.5% lies in the top ten. Sequenced sample: peripheral blood. These receptors were obtained from a man of 80 years or more with COVID-19, enrolled during active disease.

The CDR3 loop reads CASSMGDSSNQPQHF. The CDR3 nucleotides are TGTGCCAGTAGTATGGGGGACAGTAGCAATCAGCCCCAGCATTTT. The V and J genes are TRBV19 and TRBJ1-5; 7 bases line up with TRBD1. J gave up 0 bases and V 3 bases, and 2 bases lay outside the gene matches. Germline V gene sequence: CDR1 LNHDA, CDR2 SQIVND (reference sequence). The CDR3 has 15 residues.

The J gene is TRBJ2-6, the V gene TRBV5-4; D gene unclear. The V gene's germline CDR1 is SGHNT and CDR2 YYREEE (reference sequence). V was cut by 5 bases and J by 2 bases, with 11 bases left in between. The CDR3 consists of 15 residues. The CDR3 DNA is TGTGCCAGCAGTCACCCCCAGGCTGGGGCCAACGTCCTGACTTTC. This codes for CASSHPQAGANVLTF.

This clone is a singleton in its sample. A read error may account for a junction end that differs from germline. This rearrangement joins TRBV6-5 to TRBJ2-3; D unresolved. This CDR3 region has 12 residues. Germline CDR1 and CDR2: MNHEY and SVGAGI. CDR3 in amino acids: CASSSRSHTQYF. Here the CDR3 DNA reads TGTGCCAGCAGTTCCAGGTCCCATACCCAGTATTTT.

This chain uses TRBV5-1 with TRBJ1-2; 8 bases fit TRBD1. The CDR3 sequence is 14 residues long. CDR1 and CDR2 (germline): SGHRS, YFSETQ. Trimming cost V 4 bases and J 8 bases; bases outside gene matches: 10. As DNA, the CDR3 is TGCGCCAGCAGCCTGGAAGGACAGGGATTGGGCTACACCTTC. It yields the protein CASSLEGQGLGYTF. Together with reference TRBV5-1 and TRBJ1-2, the CDR3 gives the full variable domain: KAGVTQTPRYLIKTRGQQVTLSCSPISGHRSVSWYQQTPGQGLQFLFEYFSETQRNKGNFPGRFSGRQFSNSRSEMNVSTLELGDSALYLCASSLEGQGLGYTFGSGTRLTVV.

This clone was detected only once. This chain links TRBV5-6 with TRBJ1-4, with D perhaps TRBD1 (6 bases). The CDR3 runs to 15 residues. With 4 bases removed from V and 7 bases from J, the gap between germline ends came to 17 bases. Germline CDR1 is SGHDT and CDR2 is YYEEEE. As DNA, the CDR3 is TGTGCCAGCAGCAGGAGACAGGCGTCGGGTGAAAAACTGTTTTTT. Its translation: CASSRRQASGEKLFF. Full variable domain (remainder filled in from reference TRBV5-6 and TRBJ1-4): DAGVTQSPTHLIKTRGQQVTLRCSPKSGHDTVSWYQQALGQGPQFIFQYYEEEERQRGNFPDRFSGHQFPNYSSELNVNALLLGDSALYLCASSRRQASGEKLFFGSGTQLSVL.

The chain joins TRBV5-4 to TRBJ1-2; 8 positions agree with TRBD1. The CDR3 has 13 residues. Germline V CDR1 and CDR2: SGHNT, YYREEE (reference sequence). Trimming at V came to 2 bases and at J to 8 bases, leaving 5 bases not matched to a gene. The DNA for the CDR3 is TGTGCCAGCAGCTTATGGACAGGGCGAGGCTACACCTTC. It specifies CASSLWTGRGYTF.

The V and J genes are TRBV5-1 and TRBJ2-7; 8 nucleotides agree with TRBD1. With V trimmed by 1 base and J by 3 bases, 3 bases remained unmatched. Germline V lookup: CDR1 SGHRS, CDR2 YFSETQ. The CDR3 consists of 14 residues. CDR3 in DNA: TGCGCCAGCAGCTTGAGGACAGGGTTCTACGAGCAGTACTTC. Amino acids: CASSLRTGFYEQYF.

CDR3 bases: TGTGCCAGTAGTCGGGGAGGAAGGGAAGAGACCCAGTACTTC. This translates into CASSRGGREETQYF. V and J are TRBV19 and TRBJ2-5; the D gene is possibly TRBD2 (6 bases). This CDR3 is 14 amino acids long. V was pared by 5 bases and J by 3 bases, with 13 bases between. Germline V gene data show CDR1 as LNHDA and CDR2 as SQIVND (reference sequence).